This T cell receptor beta chain came from a study of shared T cell receptors in the human thymus. Here immunoSEQ multiplex PCR was the method, and the copy in TCRdb shows in-frame clones only, minus some. The table lists 700,000 or so clones, roughly 85% of them singletons, with 0.0095% to 0.013% in the top ten. Germline V lookup: CDR1 SGHDT, CDR2 YYEEEE. The CDR3 extends over 17 amino acids. The V end was cut by 0 bases, the J end by 5 bases, with 20 bases between. The same data also contributed to another study, on human thymus T cells. That study reports: Thymic material originated from resections removed in the course of corrective heart surgery. Related research found strongly overlapping thymic repertoires in unrelated individuals.

The rearrangement joins TRBV5-6 to TRBJ1-2, with a possible D match to TRBD1 (6 bases). Source material: thymocytes. This sequence originates from a girl in the first two years of life with a congenital heart defect. In DNA, the CDR3 is TGTGCCAGCAGCTTGGTTCATCCAGGGGTAACGGGTTATGGCTACACCTTC. It translates to CASSLVHPGVTGYGYTF.